This T cell receptor beta chain was identified during a study of OX40 agonist ivuxolimab in advanced cancers. V was cut by 9 bases and J by 6 bases, with 14 bases left in between. Germline lookup yields CDR1 SNHLY and CDR2 FYNNEI. The CDR3 has 13 amino acids. Samples of blood were obtained at baseline, on cycle 4 day 1, and on cycle 7 day 1. Sequenced by immunoSEQ multiplex PCR; TCRdb stores in-frame clones only, minus some. The table has 70,000 to 90,000 clones, roughly 80% seen once. This clone was seen a few times. This chain uses TRBV2 with TRBJ1-4; D is undetermined. Sequenced material: CD4+ or CD8+ T cells sorted from blood, taken in a trial of the OX40 agonist ivuxolimab. The origin of this receptor is an adult with an advanced solid tumor such as melanoma, head and neck, liver or kidney cancer. CDR3 nucleotides: TGTGCCAGATTCCAGGTCGGGGATGAAAAACTGTTTTTT. Residues: CARFQVGDEKLFF.